The rows below give T cell receptor beta chains drawn from one sample of a study of cytomegalovirus exposure and HLA in healthy donors. Repertoires were generated with immunoSEQ multiplex PCR, while TCRdb's copy carries only in-frame clones and drops some. Among roughly 100,000 clones listed, around 79% were seen once. The sample was PBMCs. These receptors were obtained from a man aged 50 to 59 in good health and CMV-seropositive. Both conserved end residues are part of each CDR3. A D gene is named only where the DNA matches it firmly. The size field is filled for only some rows; it gives once, few, many or a size class.

few,TRBV2,TRBD2,TRBJ2-1,CASSREREGNEQFF,TGTGCCAGCTCGCGGGAGCGGGAGGGCAATGAGCAGTTCTTC
few,TRBV5-4,-,TRBJ2-7,CASSLGLTGFYEQYF,TGTGCCAGCAGCTTGGGACTGACAGGATTCTACGAGCAGTACTTC
-,TRBV7-3,-,TRBJ1-1,CASSDPGKNTEAFF,TGTGCCAGCAGCGACCCCGGGAAGAACACTGAAGCTTTCTTT
once,TRBV11-2,-,TRBJ2-3,CASSSQGPDTQYF,TGTGCCAGCAGCTCCCAGGGCCCAGATACGCAGTATTTT
-,TRBV18,-,TRBJ1-1,CASSPYLGGSGNTEAFF,TGTGCCAGCTCACCTTACCTGGGGGGGTCTGGGAACACTGAAGCTTTCTTT
few,TRBV19,-,TRBJ2-3,CASSERDTQYF,TGTGCCAGTAGTGAGAGAGATACGCAGTATTTT
-,TRBV13,-,TRBJ2-7,CASSLGRPGGKAEGGSYEQYF,TGTGCCAGCAGCTTAGGCCGTCCAGGGGGAAAAGCGGAGGGGGGCTCCTACGAGCAGTACTTC
-,TRBV7-9,-,TRBJ2-5,CASSLSSGKETQYF,TGTGCCAGCAGCTTATCTTCAGGGAAAGAGACCCAGTACTTC
-,TRBV11-3,TRBD1,TRBJ1-1,CASSQGGTENTEAFF,TGTGCCAGCAGCCAAGGCGGGACAGAGAACACTGAAGCTTTCTTT
-,TRBV4-3,TRBD1,TRBJ2-2,CASSPGQGGTGELFF,TGCGCCAGCAGCCCGGGACAGGGCGGGACCGGGGAGCTGTTTTTT
-,TRBV5-4,-,TRBJ1-2,CASSLGQNANYGYTF,TGTGCCAGCAGCTTGGGGCAGAACGCTAACTATGGCTACACCTTC
-,TRBV6-1,TRBD2,TRBJ2-1,CASTKISGRAGEQFF,TGTGCCAGCACCAAGATTAGCGGGAGGGCCGGAGAGCAGTTCTTC
few,TRBV11-2,TRBD1,TRBJ1-2,CASSFTRQGSGYTF,TGTGCCAGCAGTTTCACACGACAGGGAAGTGGCTACACCTTC
few,TRBV7-6,-,TRBJ2-1,CASSLGGNKYNEQFF,TGTGCCAGCAGCTTAGGCGGGAATAAGTACAATGAGCAGTTCTTC
-,TRBV19,TRBD2,TRBJ2-5,CASGTSGRPETQYF,TGTGCCAGTGGGACTAGCGGGAGGCCGGAGACCCAGTACTTC
-,TRBV5-1,-,TRBJ1-6,CASSSRGGTNSPLHF,TGCGCCAGCAGCTCCCGGGGGGGGACAAATTCACCCCTCCACTTT